This is a list of T cell receptor beta chains from one sample in a study of CD8+CD57+ T cells in acquired aplastic anemia. In TCRdb, the reads were re-called with MiXCR into one record per CDR3 protein. This sample has roughly 150,000 distinct CDR3 sequences, with just under 45% found just once. The sample comprised sorted CD4+, CD8+, or CD8+CD57+ T cells (not recorded which) from PBMCs. Receptors were obtained from a human donor in good health. Both conserved end residues are part of each CDR3. The D gene is left open where the match is weak. For some rows the clone size is stated as once, few or many, or as a class when expanded; others skip it.

>-|TRBV11-1|TRBJ1-1|-
CASSLLGAQGDTEAFF
TGTGCCAGCAGTTTATTAGGCGCACAAGGGGACACTGAAGCTTTCTTT
>-|TRBV25-1|TRBJ1-5|-
CASSGVEGNQPQHF
TGTGCCAGCAGTGGCGTGGAGGGCAATCAGCCCCAGCATTTT
>-|TRBV6-1|TRBJ2-7|TRBD2
CASSEGVFSGGAYEQYF
TGTGCCAGCAGTGAAGGCGTTTTTAGCGGGGGGGCTTACGAGCAGTACTTC
>-|TRBV7-2|TRBJ2-7|-
CASSFRSSYEQYF
TGTGCCAGCAGCTTCAGGAGCTCCTACGAGCAGTACTTC
>-|TRBV28|TRBJ2-1|TRBD2
CASSGLAGPHEQFF
TGTGCCAGCAGCGGACTAGCGGGACCCCACGAGCAGTTCTTC
>many|TRBV10-3|TRBJ1-3|-
CAISGGNTIYF
TGTGCCATCAGTGGAGGAAACACCATATATTTT
>many|TRBV7-2|TRBJ2-5|-
CASSPPGQHKQETQYF
TGTGCCAGCAGCCCCCCCGGGCAGCACAAACAAGAGACCCAGTACTTC
>many|TRBV5-5|TRBJ2-5|TRBD1
CASSSGTGYQETQYF
TGTGCCAGCAGCTCGGGGACAGGGTACCAAGAGACCCAGTACTTC
>-|TRBV4-2|TRBJ1-5|-
CASSQSPEGWQPQHF
TGTGCCAGCAGCCAATCCCCTGAGGGGTGGCAGCCCCAGCATTTT
>-|TRBV25-1|TRBJ1-2|-
CASSDTGRYYGYTF
TGTGCCAGCAGTGACACCGGAAGGTACTATGGCTACACCTTC
>-|TRBV30|TRBJ1-3|-
CAWSLTGSGGNTIYF
TGTGCCTGGAGCCTCACAGGGTCCGGTGGAAACACCATATATTTT
>many|TRBV12-3/TRBV12-4|TRBJ2-7|TRBD2
CASSRGVRNEQYF
TGTGCCAGCAGTCGGGGGGTCCGGAACGAGCAGTACTTC
>-|TRBV6-1|TRBJ1-3|TRBD1
CASSELGQGAGNTIYF
TGTGCCAGCAGTGAACTAGGACAGGGGGCGGGAAACACCATATATTTT
>-|TRBV5-4|TRBJ1-1|-
CASSLNSYTEAFF
TGTGCCAGCAGCTTGAACAGTTACACTGAAGCTTTCTTT
>many|TRBV7-2|TRBJ1-2|-
CASHSRETGLTYGYTF
TGTGCCAGCCATAGCCGCGAGACAGGATTGACCTATGGCTACACCTTC
>-|TRBV2|TRBJ2-3|-
CASRTRRTDTQYF
TGTGCCTCTAGGACGAGGAGGACAGATACGCAGTATTTT
>once|TRBV7-6|TRBJ2-5|TRBD1
CASSLGFGQGVETQYF
TGTGCCAGCAGCTTAGGCTTCGGACAGGGGGTCGAGACCCAGTACTTC
>-|TRBV2|TRBJ1-1|-
CASHSWAETEAFF
TGTGCCAGCCACAGCTGGGCGGAAACTGAAGCTTTCTTT
>-|TRBV29-1|TRBJ1-5|-
CSVSREYQPQHF
TGCAGCGTTAGCAGGGAGTATCAGCCCCAGCATTTT
>many|TRBV20-1|TRBJ2-7|TRBD2
CSAESRGDGYEQYF
TGCAGTGCCGAATCTCGGGGGGACGGCTACGAGCAGTACTTC
>-|TRBV5-4|TRBJ1-6|TRBD1
CASSPTRDREIPLHF
TGTGCCAGCAGCCCGACCCGGGACAGGGAAATACCCCTCCACTTT
>many|TRBV5-5|TRBJ2-7|-
CASSSGGSHSYEQYF
TGTGCCAGCAGCTCTGGGGGGAGTCACTCCTACGAGCAGTACTTC
>-|TRBV19|TRBJ2-7|TRBD2
CASSTWTSGSLSYEQYF
TGTGCCAGTAGTACTTGGACTAGCGGGAGCCTCTCCTACGAGCAGTACTTC
>many|TRBV2|TRBJ2-1|-
CASSARGQLYNEQFF
TGTGCCAGCAGTGCACGTGGCCAGCTTTACAATGAGCAGTTCTTC
>once|TRBV10-2|TRBJ1-5|TRBD1
CASAQGTGLVLGQPQHF
TGCGCCAGCGCACAAGGGACAGGGCTCGTTTTGGGTCAGCCCCAGCATTTT
>-|TRBV5-1|TRBJ2-2|TRBD1
CASRTRGQGYTGELFF
TGCGCCAGCAGAACCCGTGGACAGGGGTACACCGGGGAGCTGTTTTTT
>-|TRBV29-1|TRBJ2-3|-
CSGGATPTQYF
TGCAGCGGGGGGGCTACCCCTACGCAGTATTTT
>-|TRBV3-1|TRBJ1-3|-
CASSPSGGNTIYF
TGTGCCAGCAGCCCTAGTGGGGGAAACACCATATATTTT
>many|TRBV7-2|TRBJ1-1|TRBD1
CASSSTGQANTEAFF
TGTGCCAGCAGCTCCACGGGACAGGCGAACACTGAAGCTTTCTTT
>once|TRBV7-3|TRBJ1-1|-
CASSLTEGDTEAFF
TGTGCCAGCAGCTTGACGGAGGGCGACACTGAAGCTTTCTTT
>once|TRBV19|TRBJ2-7|TRBD1
CASMSGDRGYEQYF
TGTGCCAGTATGAGTGGGGACAGGGGGTACGAGCAGTACTTC
>few|TRBV11-1|TRBJ1-1|TRBD1
CASSAGTGALFTEAFF
TGTGCCAGCAGCGCAGGGACAGGGGCTCTTTTTACTGAAGCTTTCTTT
>few|TRBV25-1|TRBJ1-1|-
CASSAQGQGKGMNTEAFF
TGTGCCAGCAGTGCCCAGGGGCAGGGTAAGGGAATGAACACTGAAGCTTTCTTT
>many|TRBV7-2|TRBJ2-1|-
CASSQTTGAYNEQFF
TGTGCCAGCAGCCAGACCACCGGAGCCTACAATGAGCAGTTCTTC
>-|TRBV27|TRBJ1-6|-
CASSLGGFNSPLHF
TGTGCCAGCAGTTTAGGAGGATTTAATTCACCCCTCCACTTT
>-|TRBV29-1|TRBJ2-1|-
CSVVGKGTVLYNEQFF
TGCAGCGTAGTTGGCAAAGGAACAGTTCTATACAATGAGCAGTTCTTC
>-|TRBV19|TRBJ2-3|-
CASSIGRASTDTQYF
TGTGCCAGTAGTATAGGAAGGGCGAGCACAGATACGCAGTATTTT
>many|TRBV6-5|TRBJ1-2|-
CASSYQDRNYGYTF
TGTGCCAGCAGTTACCAAGACAGGAACTATGGCTACACCTTC
>-|TRBV2|TRBJ2-5|-
CARRRSSDVTQYF
TGTGCCCGCCGTAGGAGTTCGGATGTGACCCAGTACTTC
>many|TRBV20-1|TRBJ2-1|-
CSASRREQFF
TGCAGTGCTAGTCGGCGGGAGCAGTTCTTC
>few|TRBV10-1|TRBJ1-6|-
CASSEGGHSPLHF
TGCGCCAGCAGTGAGGGGGGGCATTCACCCCTCCACTTT
>many|TRBV19|TRBJ2-2|-
CASSSRGDITGELFF
TGTGCCAGTAGTTCCAGGGGGGACATTACCGGGGAGCTGTTTTTT
>-|TRBV10-3|TRBJ1-1|-
CAISAISWNTEAFF
TGTGCCATCAGTGCCATATCATGGAACACTGAAGCTTTCTTT
>-|TRBV29-1|TRBJ2-5|TRBD1
CSGGQGNPETQYF
TGCAGCGGTGGACAGGGGAATCCGGAGACCCAGTACTTC
>few|TRBV19|TRBJ1-2|-
CASSPAGDGLYGYTF
TGTGCCAGTAGCCCCGCCGGGGACGGTCTCTATGGCTACACCTTC
>-|TRBV4-3|TRBJ1-1|-
CASSYSQNTEAFF
TGCGCCAGCAGCTATAGCCAGAACACTGAAGCTTTCTTT
>many|TRBV20-1|TRBJ2-7|-
CSARPPGTPSYEQYF
TGCAGTGCTAGGCCGCCCGGGACACCGTCCTACGAGCAGTACTTC
>-|TRBV7-6|TRBJ2-5|TRBD1
CASTADTGQGLETQYF
TGTGCCAGCACCGCGGATACGGGACAGGGGTTGGAGACCCAGTACTTC
>many|TRBV4-1|TRBJ2-3|-
CASSQEGPYGQYF
TGCGCCAGCAGCCAGGAAGGACCATATGGGCAGTATTTT
>-|TRBV29-1|TRBJ2-3|TRBD2
CSVEEGTSRRTDTQYF
TGCAGCGTTGAAGAGGGGACTAGCCGACGCACAGATACGCAGTATTTT
>many|TRBV5-6|TRBJ2-6|-
CASSRGDRSGANVLTF
TGTGCCAGCAGCCGAGGAGACAGGTCTGGGGCCAACGTCCTGACTTTC
>few|TRBV15|TRBJ1-1|TRBD1
CATGARDRGRGAFF
TGTGCCACCGGGGCGCGGGACAGGGGGCGCGGGGCTTTCTTT
>-|TRBV5-6|TRBJ2-1|TRBD1
CASSLWDRDYNEQFF
TGTGCCAGCAGCTTGTGGGACAGGGACTACAATGAGCAGTTCTTC
>-|TRBV7-2|TRBJ2-5|-
CASSLAVGETQYF
TGTGCCAGCAGCTTAGCGGTGGGAGAGACCCAGTACTTC
>many|TRBV4-2|TRBJ2-3|TRBD1
CASSQVPGQGSTDTQYF
TGTGCCAGCAGCCAAGTCCCGGGACAGGGAAGCACAGATACGCAGTATTTT
>many|TRBV30|TRBJ2-7|TRBD1
CAYRQGAYEQYF
TGTGCCTACCGACAGGGGGCCTACGAGCAGTACTTC
>many|TRBV7-9|TRBJ1-3|TRBD1
CASSLGTEGNTIYF
TGTGCCAGCAGCTTGGGGACAGAGGGAAACACCATATATTTT
>-|TRBV28|TRBJ2-2|TRBD2
CASSTPGTRRELFF
TGTGCCAGCAGTACCCCCGGGACTAGAAGGGAGCTGTTTTTT